This T cell receptor beta chain was sequenced for a study of blood T cells in healthy people across ages. Study results and limitations: Older individuals had lower TCR beta diversity per million T cells (the decline was roughly linear). Unsorted PBMCs ruled out conclusive naive versus antigen-experienced comparison. Naive CD4+ cell counts and diversity both ran higher in long-lived than in aged donors.

A sample-barcoded 5' primer and a J-beta primer mix were used in a second PCR of roughly 7 to 11 cycles. TCRdb recomputed calls from the 5' RACE reads with MiXCR, one row per CDR3 protein. The sample lists 850,000 to 1,000,000 distinct CDR3 sequences; 51% were seen once. Caucasian individuals from Russia who were healthy and aged about 6 to 95 acted as donors. Remarks on this clonotype: Its cognate antigen is unknown.

Germline values: CDR1 DFQATT, CDR2 SNEGSKA (reference sequence). Trimming shortened V by 3 bases and J by 1 base, and 9 bases separated the two germline ends. The CDR3 has 13 amino acids. This receptor was obtained from a woman aged 60-75 years in good health. This chain uses TRBV20-1 with TRBJ2-5, with D unresolved. Source material: blood. The CDR3 DNA sequence: TGCAGTGCTAGGCTAATAGTCCAAGAGACCCAGTACTTC. Translation gives CSARLIVQETQYF.